Presented here are 19 T cell receptor beta chains from one specimen sequenced in a study of shared clonotypes between healthy human individuals. Sequenced by immunoSEQ multiplex PCR; TCRdb stores in-frame clones only, minus some. The table records about a million clones, roughly 80% of them present only once. Sequencing was carried out using memory CD4+ T cells from PBMCs. Subset reported: CD45RA-negative fraction. All receptors derive from a man between 18 and 35 years old in good health. Some clones in this sample may be carry-over from other donors' samples.

The genes are TRBV5-1 and TRBJ2-1; D tentatively reads TRBD1 or TRBD2 (5 bases each). In germline, CDR1 is SGHRS, CDR2 YFSETQ. The CDR3 runs to 16 residues. V was trimmed by 6 bases and J by 0 bases, leaving 16 bases between them. The CDR3 DNA reads as TGCGCCAGCATTCCGGGACCGAGTTCCTCCTACAATGAGCAGTTCTTC. Protein sequence: CASIPGPSSSYNEQFF.

This chain links TRBV25-1 with TRBJ1-2; 12 nucleotides align to TRBD1. This CDR3 region has 16 residues. The J segment lost 4 bases and the V segment lost 3 bases, leaving 6 bases of the junction unmatched. Germline CDR1 is MGHDK and CDR2 is SYGVNS. The CDR3 region has the DNA TGTGCCAGCAGTGATCTGGGGGGACAGGGGGCCTATGGCTACACCTTC. This codes for CASSDLGGQGAYGYTF.

This clone was counted at least ten times. J is TRBJ2-1 and V is TRBV28, with 7 bases lining up with TRBD1. Germline values: CDR1 MDHEN, CDR2 SYDVKM. V lost 5 bases and J lost 0; bases outside the gene matches: 7. The CDR3 has 16 residues. The CDR3 DNA sequence: TGTGCCAGCAGTCTACTACCAGGGGGCTCCTACAATGAGCAGTTCTTC. Encoded protein: CASSLLPGGSYNEQFF.

Regarding this clone: Being one base from a much bigger clone, this may be a read error. V is TRBV10-2 and J is TRBJ1-2; D not certain. Germline lookup yields CDR1 WSHSY and CDR2 SAAADI. V lost 3 bases and J 0 bases, leaving 14 bases between the germline ends. This CDR3 is built from 16 residues. For the CDR3, the DNA is TGCGCCAGCAGTGAAGAGACTGACCGTTCTAACTATGGCTACACCTTC. This encodes CASSEETDRSNYGYTF.

This chain links TRBV7-9 with TRBJ2-7; D call uncertain. In germline, CDR1 is SEHNR, CDR2 FQNEAQ (reference sequence). The CDR3 has 14 residues. V was clipped by 5 bases and J by 2 bases, with 13 bases between them. CDR3 nucleotides: TGTGCCAGCAGCCCCTATGGGATCACCTACGAGCAGTACTTC. It yields the protein CASSPYGITYEQYF. The full variable domain, with the rest looked up from reference TRBV7-9 and TRBJ2-7, is DTGVSQNPRHKITKRGQNVTFRCDPISEHNRLYWYRQTLGQGPEFLTYFQNEAQLEKSRLLSDRFSAERPKGSFSTLEIQRTEQGDSAMYLCASSPYGITYEQYFGPGTRLTVT.

The chain joins TRBV7-3 to TRBJ2-1; weak D call: TRBD2 (5 bases). CDR3 size: 13 residues. Per the germline V gene, CDR1 is SGHTA and CDR2 is FQGTGA. Between the trimmed V and J ends, which lost 5 bases and 8 bases, there was a span of 13 bases. In DNA form, the CDR3 reads TGTGCCAGCAGCCCACTAGAGTTCGATGAGCAGTTCTTC. Translating gives CASSPLEFDEQFF.

CDR3 DNA: TGCGCCAGCAGCGCCCAGAGGGGAATAGGGAACTATGGCTACACCTTC. This translates into CASSAQRGIGNYGYTF. V and J are TRBV5-1 and TRBJ1-2, with a tentative D call TRBD1 (5 bases). Looked up from germline, CDR1 is SGHRS and CDR2 is YFSETQ. Trimming left V 4 bases short and J 2 bases short, with 18 bases between. The CDR3 loop spans 16 amino acids. Complete variable domain (other parts from reference TRBV5-1 and TRBJ1-2): KAGVTQTPRYLIKTRGQQVTLSCSPISGHRSVSWYQQTPGQGLQFLFEYFSETQRNKGNFPGRFSGRQFSNSRSEMNVSTLELGDSALYLCASSAQRGIGNYGYTFGSGTRLTVV.

V and J are TRBV7-8 and TRBJ1-2; 9 nucleotides match TRBD1. The germline V gene encodes CDR1 SGHVS and CDR2 FQNEAQ. The junction had 8 bases not matched to a gene; V was cut back by 5 bases and J by 7 bases. CDR3 length: 14 amino acids. The CDR3 region is CASSRQQGAGGYTF. The CDR3 bases are TGTGCCAGCAGCCGCCAACAGGGGGCAGGTGGCTACACCTTC. Drawing the rest from reference TRBV7-8 and TRBJ1-2, the complete variable domain is GAGVSQSPRYKVAKRGQDVALRCDPISGHVSLFWYQQALGQGPEFLTYFQNEAQLDKSGLPSDRFFAERPEGSVSTLKIQRTQQEDSAVYLCASSRQQGAGGYTFGSGTRLTVV.

This clone has more than one count but fewer than ten. The chain couples TRBV5-1 to TRBJ1-1; D ambiguous. The germline V gene has CDR1 SGHRS and CDR2 YFSETQ. V lost 4 bases, J lost 0 bases, and 10 bases lay in between. The CDR3 totals 14 residues. The CDR3 nucleotides read TGCGCCAGCAGCCCCGGTCCGGTGAACACTGAAGCTTTCTTT. Translated, it gives CASSPGPVNTEAFF.

The chain carries TRBV5-4 and TRBJ2-7; possible D gene TRBD2, 6 bases. The V gene's germline CDR1 is SGHNT and CDR2 YYREEE (reference sequence). This CDR3 contains 13 residues. Trimming pared 7 bases from V and 6 bases from J, leaving 17 bases between. The CDR3 is CASSWDSRGEQYF. Written as DNA, the CDR3 is TGTGCCAGCTCCTGGGACTCGAGGGGCGAGCAGTACTTC.

The rearrangement uses TRBV27 and TRBJ2-2; D call uncertain. The CDR3 is 16 residues long. V gave up 8 bases and J gave up 3 bases, with 19 bases separating them. The V gene's germline CDR1 is MNHEY and CDR2 SMNVEV (reference sequence). The CDR3 nucleotides read TGTGCCAGCGGACCCTGGACGACGTATCACACCGGGGAGCTGTTTTTT. Its translation: CASGPWTTYHTGELFF.

This clone was picked up one time. V is TRBV4-1 and J is TRBJ2-7; D gene ambiguous. This CDR3 has 12 residues. The germline V gene has CDR1 MGHRA and CDR2 YSYEKL. V was pared by 0 bases and J by 8 bases, with 8 bases between. The CDR3 region has the DNA TGCGCCAGCAGCCAAGATCGCCTGAAGCAGTACTTC. Translation gives CASSQDRLKQYF.

The chain couples TRBV2 to TRBJ2-2, with 10 positions matching TRBD2. Germline V gene lookup returns CDR1 SNHLY and CDR2 FYNNEI. The CDR3 runs to 15 residues. V lost 5 bases, J lost 7 bases, and 7 bases stayed unmatched. The CDR3 protein is CASSSLAGSLGELFF. The CDR3 nucleotides are TGTGCCAGCAGTTCACTAGCGGGAAGCCTCGGGGAGCTGTTTTTT.

The chain uses TRBV13 and TRBJ1-2, with D possibly matching TRBD1 (5 bases). Germline V gene data show CDR1 as PRHDT and CDR2 as FYEKMQ (reference sequence). The CDR3 has 16 amino acids. The V and J ends lost 5 bases and 3 bases respectively, with 19 bases between them. CDR3 amino acids: CASSARQLWGDYGYTF. The CDR3 DNA sequence: TGTGCCAGCAGCGCACGACAGTTATGGGGAGACTATGGCTACACCTTC.

The chain couples TRBV11-3 to TRBJ2-1; D uncertain. Trimming took off 0 bases at V and 5 bases at J, with 2 bases between the two ends. Germline loops: CDR1 SGHNT, CDR2 YENEEA. The CDR3 runs 12 residues. CDR3: CASSLDHNEQFF. Here the CDR3 DNA reads TGTGCCAGCAGCTTAGATCACAATGAGCAGTTCTTC.

CDR3 in DNA: TGTGCCAGCTCACCACCGGGCTCCTTACACTACGAGCAGTACTTC. Residues: CASSPPGSLHYEQYF. The rearrangement uses TRBV18 and TRBJ2-7; no firm D call. The CDR3 extends over 15 amino acids. The V end lost 0 bases, the J end lost 3 bases, and 12 bases lay between the germline ends. Germline-derived CDR1 and CDR2 are KGHSH and LQKENI. Drawing the rest from reference TRBV18 and TRBJ2-7, the complete variable domain is NAGVMQNPRHLVRRRGQEARLRCSPMKGHSHVYWYRQLPEEGLKFMVYLQKENIIDESGMPKERFSAEFPKEGPSILRIQQVVRGDSAAYFCASSPPGSLHYEQYFGPGTRLTVT.

This rearrangement joins TRBV29-1 to TRBJ1-1; a weak D match, TRBD1 (5 bases). CDR3 length: 11 amino acids. Trimming took 7 bases from V and 7 from J, leaving 13 bases between them. Germline V gene data show CDR1 as SQVTM and CDR2 as ANQGSEA. The CDR3 nucleotides are TGCAGCGGGCTATCGGGGGGTGAAGCTTTCTTT. It specifies CSGLSGGEAFF. The full variable domain, its missing parts supplied by reference TRBV29-1 and TRBJ1-1, is SAVISQKPSRDICQRGTSLTIQCQVDSQVTMMFWYRQQPGQSLTLIATANQGSEATYESGFVIDKFPISRPNLTFSTLTVSNMSPEDSSIYLCSGLSGGEAFFGQGTRLTVV.

This chain uses TRBV6-5 with TRBJ2-7; TRBD1 or TRBD2 may be the D gene (5 bases each). Trimming took off 5 bases at V and 0 bases at J, with 11 bases between the two ends. From germline, CDR1 is MNHEY and CDR2 SVGAGI. There are 14 residues in the CDR3. CDR3 DNA: TGTGCCAGCAGTCGCCGGGGCCGCTCCTACGAGCAGTACTTC. Translation: CASSRRGRSYEQYF.

The chain couples TRBV4-2 to TRBJ2-1; 13 nucleotides align to TRBD2. The CDR3 length is 21 residues. Trimming took 1 base from V and 1 from J; bases not matched to a gene: 13. The germline CDR1 and CDR2 sequences are LGHNA and YNFKEQ. The CDR3 coding sequence is TGTGCCAGCAGCCAAGGTTGGGGAACTAGCGGGAGGGCCAGGTCCTACAATGAGCAGTTCTTC. As protein: CASSQGWGTSGRARSYNEQFF.